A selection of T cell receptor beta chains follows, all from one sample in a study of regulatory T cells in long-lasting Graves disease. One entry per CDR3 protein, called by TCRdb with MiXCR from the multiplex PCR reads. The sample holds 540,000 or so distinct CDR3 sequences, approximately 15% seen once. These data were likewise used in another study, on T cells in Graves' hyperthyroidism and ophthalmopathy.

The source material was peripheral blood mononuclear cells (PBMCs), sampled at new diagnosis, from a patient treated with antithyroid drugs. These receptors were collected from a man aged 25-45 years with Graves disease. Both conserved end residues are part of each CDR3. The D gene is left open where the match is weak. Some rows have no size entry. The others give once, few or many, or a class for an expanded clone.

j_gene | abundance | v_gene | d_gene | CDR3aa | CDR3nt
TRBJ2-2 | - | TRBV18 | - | CASSNLPNTGELFF | TGTGCCAGCTCAAACCTCCCGAACACCGGGGAGCTGTTTTTT
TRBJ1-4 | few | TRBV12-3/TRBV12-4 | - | CASSLEGPGEKLFF | TGTGCCAGCAGTTTAGAGGGACCTGGTGAAAAACTGTTTTTT
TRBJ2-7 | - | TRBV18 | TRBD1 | CASSDRDRVTYEQYF | TGTGCCAGCTCAGACCGGGACAGGGTAACCTACGAGCAGTACTTC
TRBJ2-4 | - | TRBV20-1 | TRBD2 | CSAPRTSGSYIQYF | TGCAGTGCTCCCCGGACTAGCGGGAGTTACATTCAGTACTTC
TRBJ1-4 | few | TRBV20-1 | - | CSARAPSRGGGKLFF | TGCAGTGCTAGGGCTCCCTCGCGGGGTGGGGGAAAACTGTTTTTT
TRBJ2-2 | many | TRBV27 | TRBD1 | CASSPKGQAPRTGELFF | TGTGCCAGCAGCCCTAAGGGACAGGCGCCGCGCACCGGGGAGCTGTTTTTT
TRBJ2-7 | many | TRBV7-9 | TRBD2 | CASSSSGRHSYEQYF | TGTGCCAGCAGCTCTAGCGGGAGACACTCCTACGAGCAGTACTTC
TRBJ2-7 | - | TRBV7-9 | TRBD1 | CASSSRTGRHHEQYF | TGTGCCAGCAGCTCCAGGACAGGGAGGCACCACGAGCAGTACTTC
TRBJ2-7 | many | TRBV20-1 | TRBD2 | CSASIGGRPHEQYF | TGCAGTGCTAGTATCGGCGGGAGGCCCCACGAGCAGTACTTC
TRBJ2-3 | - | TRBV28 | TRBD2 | CASRVRLAGSTDTQYF | TGTGCCAGCAGGGTTCGACTAGCGGGAAGCACAGATACGCAGTATTTT
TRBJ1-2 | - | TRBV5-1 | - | CASSLDDPRDNYGYTF | TGCGCCAGCAGCTTGGACGACCCGAGGGATAACTATGGCTACACCTTC
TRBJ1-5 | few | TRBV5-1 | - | CASSLSGVSNQPQHF | TGCGCCAGCAGCTTGAGTGGGGTAAGCAATCAGCCCCAGCATTTT
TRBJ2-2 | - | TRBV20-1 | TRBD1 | CSAREGRGSTGELFF | TGCAGTGCTAGAGAGGGCAGGGGGTCCACCGGGGAGCTGTTTTTT
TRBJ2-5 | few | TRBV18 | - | CASSSGYSGETQYF | TGTGCCAGCTCATCCGGGTACTCGGGGGAGACCCAGTACTTC
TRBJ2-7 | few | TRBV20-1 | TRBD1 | CSAITPDRVHEQYF | TGCAGTGCTATCACACCGGACAGGGTTCACGAGCAGTACTTC
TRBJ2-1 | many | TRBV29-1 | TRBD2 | CSVEDQGKSGRAPNEQFF | TGCAGCGTTGAAGATCAAGGAAAGAGCGGGAGGGCCCCTAATGAGCAGTTCTTC
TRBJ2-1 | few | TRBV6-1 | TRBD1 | CASSVRDSTYNEQFF | TGTGCCAGCAGTGTCCGGGACAGTACCTACAATGAGCAGTTCTTC
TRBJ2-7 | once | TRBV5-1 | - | CASSLPRGTSYEQYF | TGCGCCAGCAGCTTGCCCAGGGGAACGTCCTACGAGCAGTACTTC
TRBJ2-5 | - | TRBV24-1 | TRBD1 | CATSDLRDRGQETQYF | TGTGCCACCAGTGATTTGAGGGACAGGGGCCAAGAGACCCAGTACTTC
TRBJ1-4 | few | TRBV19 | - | CASSSRGAAEKLFF | TGTGCCAGTAGTTCCCGCGGGGCAGCGGAAAAACTGTTTTTT
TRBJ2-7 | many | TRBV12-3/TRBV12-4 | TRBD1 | CASSLPGQGYEQYF | TGTGCCAGCAGTTTACCGGGACAGGGCTACGAGCAGTACTTC